A single sample gave rise to the 29 T cell receptor beta chains below, sequenced in a study of T cells in Graves' hyperthyroidism and ophthalmopathy. Amplified regions were TCR beta CDR3 sequences from RNA transcripts. TCR CDR3 regions were first amplified by RT-PCR with HTBI primers. MiXCR, applied by TCRdb to the multiplex PCR reads, yields one record per CDR3 protein. The table has about 520,000 distinct CDR3 sequences, around 24% seen once. Sequences were obtained from blood. These receptor sequences come from a woman aged 25 to 39 with Graves' ophthalmopathy.

This clonotype was recorded a few times. This rearrangement joins TRBV7-2 to TRBJ2-5; D gene ambiguous. The CDR3 has 16 residues. Trimming stripped 1 base from V and 5 bases from J, with 17 bases between. CDR1 and CDR2 from the germline V gene are SGHTA and FQGNSA. The chain's CDR3 is CASSLGIGPGGETQYF. For the CDR3, the DNA is TGTGCCAGCAGCTTAGGTATTGGACCGGGCGGCGAGACCCAGTACTTC.

Notes on this clonotype: A read error is possible here, since a much larger clone lies one base away. The rearrangement uses TRBV4-3 and TRBJ2-2; D is perhaps TRBD2 (6 bases). Germline assignment: CDR1 LGHNA and CDR2 YSLEER. The length of the CDR3 is 15 residues. The CDR3 spells CASGGEHTNTGELCF. The CDR3 DNA sequence: TGCGCCAGCGGCGGGGAGCATACGAACACCGGGGAGCTGTGTTTT.

The rearrangement uses TRBV5-1 and TRBJ1-5, with TRBD1 as a possible D gene (5 bases). Germline V CDR1 and CDR2: SGHRS, YFSETQ. CDR3 length equals 17 residues. V lost 0 bases, J lost 0 bases, and 13 bases lay in between. The CDR3 reads CASSLVRVLYSNQPQHF. CDR3 bases: TGCGCCAGCAGCTTGGTCAGGGTCCTCTATAGCAATCAGCCCCAGCATTTT.

This clonotype was seen repeatedly, ten times or more. This chain links TRBV4-1 with TRBJ2-7; the match to TRBD1 covers 9 bases. CDR1 and CDR2 from the germline V gene are MGHRA and YSYEKL. J was trimmed by 6 bases and V by 4 bases; bases with no gene match: 10. The CDR3 covers 15 residues. The DNA of the CDR3 is TGCGCCAGCAGCCCCCGTGGACAGGGGACTCCCGAGCAGTACTTC. Amino acid sequence: CASSPRGQGTPEQYF.

This clonotype was seen only once. The gene calls are TRBV6-1 and TRBJ2-7; 7 nucleotides line up with TRBD2. Looked up from germline, CDR1 is MNHNS and CDR2 is SASEGT. J lost 0 bases, V lost 4 bases, and 9 bases had no gene match. The length of the CDR3 is 16 residues. The CDR3 DNA follows: TGTGCCAGCAGTGCGGCTAGCGGTTCTAGCTCCTACGAGCAGTACTTC. Protein sequence: CASSAASGSSSYEQYF.

This clonotype has a count of ten or more. The genes are TRBV11-2 and TRBJ1-2; possible D gene TRBD1, 6 bases. V lost 5 bases and J 4 bases, leaving 20 bases between the germline ends. This CDR3 region has 16 residues. Germline lookup yields CDR1 SGHAT and CDR2 FQNNGV. DNA of the CDR3: TGTGCCAGCAGCCCTTCGGGACAAACCCGGAGCTATGGCTACACCTTC. The encoded protein is CASSPSGQTRSYGYTF.

The genes are TRBV5-1 and TRBJ1-1; D call uncertain. V shed 8 bases and J shed 8 bases, with 25 bases lying between them. The length of the CDR3 is 15 residues. Looked up from germline, CDR1 is SGHRS and CDR2 is YFSETQ. The CDR3 loop is CASKQRGSVPGEAFF. The CDR3 region has the DNA TGCGCCAGTAAGCAGCGGGGTTCGGTACCGGGAGAAGCTTTCTTT.

The sample holds many counts of this clonotype. The CDR3 DNA sequence: TGTGCCAGCAGGGACAACACTGAAGCTTTCTTT. Amino acids: CASRDNTEAFF. This sequence joins TRBV6-1 and TRBJ1-1; no firm D call. Germline V gene lookup returns CDR1 MNHNS and CDR2 SASEGT. The ends were cut back, 6 bases at V and 2 bases at J, with 4 bases in the middle. The CDR3 has 11 amino acids.

This clonotype was recorded a few times. The rearrangement joins TRBV2 to TRBJ1-6; 7 bases map to TRBD1. Trimming cost V 5 bases and J 6 bases; bases outside gene matches: 4. The CDR3 is 14 amino acids. Per germline, CDR1 SNHLY and CDR2 FYNNEI. The CDR3 spells CASSPGTANSPLHF. The CDR3 region has the DNA TGTGCCAGCAGTCCAGGGACAGCTAATTCACCCCTCCACTTT.

This clonotype was observed at least ten times. The rearrangement joins TRBV6-5 to TRBJ2-7; D is possibly TRBD2 (5 bases). V was shortened by 0 bases and J by 4 bases, with 13 bases between the two germline ends. This CDR3 spans 15 amino acids. The V gene's germline CDR1 is MNHEY and CDR2 SVGAGI. The CDR3 nucleotides read TGTGCCAGCAGTTACTCGAGGGAAATCAGATACGAGCAGTACTTC. This codes for CASSYSREIRYEQYF.

This clonotype has ten or more counts. The V and J genes are TRBV25-1 and TRBJ2-7, with D possibly TRBD1 on 6 matching bases. Trimming pared 3 bases from V and 4 bases from J, leaving 16 bases between. Germline CDR1 is MGHDK and CDR2 is SYGVNS. CDR3 length: 15 amino acids. This CDR3 reads CASSDTKDSLYEQYF. As DNA, the CDR3 is TGTGCCAGCAGTGACACTAAGGACAGCCTTTACGAGCAGTACTTC.

This clonotype has a single count. Since the CDR3 does not end with the conserved phenylalanine or tryptophan, this likely comes from a read error. This chain connects TRBV6-5 to TRBJ1-1; TRBD1 matches at 9 bases. The CDR3 spans 14 residues. V trimming: 5 bases; J trimming: 4 bases; junction bases outside the gene matches: 5. Germline V lookup: CDR1 MNHEY, CDR2 SVGAGI. The CDR3 DNA is TGTGCCAGCAGTACTACAGGGGGCTTCACTGAAGCTTTCTTG. Its protein product is CASSTTGGFTEAFL.

A few counts support this clonotype. The chain recombines TRBV15 with TRBJ1-5; D is uncertain. This CDR3 has 15 amino acids. Trimming pared 3 bases from V and 2 bases from J, leaving 11 bases between. Looked up from germline, CDR1 is LNHNV and CDR2 is YYDKDF (reference sequence). The CDR3, as DNA: TGTGCCACCAGCAGTAAGGGTACCGGCAATCAGCCCCAGCATTTT. Translating it yields CATSSKGTGNQPQHF. The full variable domain, completed using reference TRBV15 and TRBJ1-5, is DAMVIQNPRYQVTQFGKPVTLSCSQTLNHNVMYWYQQKSSQAPKLLFHYYDKDFNNEADTPDNFQSRRPNTSFCFLDIRSPGLGDTAMYLCATSSKGTGNQPQHFGDGTRLSIL.

Many counts were recorded for this clonotype. This chain uses TRBV27 with TRBJ2-6; D ambiguous. The V gene's germline CDR1 is MNHEY and CDR2 SMNVEV (reference sequence). The CDR3 length is 13 residues. The ends were cut back, 8 bases at V and 2 bases at J, with 7 bases in the middle. CDR3 loop: CASVKAGANVLTF. CDR3 coding DNA: TGTGCCAGCGTAAAAGCTGGGGCCAACGTCCTGACTTTC.

This clonotype was seen at least ten times. V usage is TRBV6-5 and J usage is TRBJ1-4, with 8 bases aligning to TRBD1. There are 15 residues in the CDR3. Trimming took 2 bases from V and 3 from J; bases not matched to a gene: 2. From germline, CDR1 is MNHEY and CDR2 SVGAGI. CDR3 protein: CASSYGQGSNEKLFF. CDR3 nucleotide sequence: TGTGCCAGCAGTTACGGACAGGGCTCTAATGAAAAACTGTTTTTT.

This rearrangement joins TRBV25-1 to TRBJ1-1, with TRBD1 matching over 8 bases. V trimming: 6 bases; J trimming: 11 bases; junction bases outside the gene matches: 5. CDR3 length: 11 amino acids. Germline V lookup: CDR1 MGHDK, CDR2 SYGVNS. DNA of the CDR3: TGTGCCAGCAGGGACAGGGTGAGGGCTTTCTTT. This encodes CASRDRVRAFF.

This clonotype was recorded many times. The genes are TRBV29-1 and TRBJ2-7; 9 bases are shared with TRBD1. Trimming at V came to 4 bases and at J to 6 bases, leaving 4 bases not matched to a gene. This CDR3 spans 12 amino acids. Germline lookup yields CDR1 SQVTM and CDR2 ANQGSEA. The CDR3 spells CSVGQGQGEQYF. As DNA, the CDR3 is TGCAGCGTTGGACAGGGACAGGGCGAGCAGTACTTC.

This chain links TRBV20-1 with TRBJ1-1, with D possibly being TRBD1 (5 bases). The V gene's germline CDR1 is DFQATT and CDR2 SNEGSKA (reference sequence). CDR3 length: 14 amino acids. V was cut by 1 base and J by 3 bases, with 12 bases left in between. CDR3 coding DNA: TGCAGTGCTAGAGTGAGTGGGGCTGACACTGAAGCTTTCTTT. Residues: CSARVSGADTEAFF.

The chain links TRBV6-2 or TRBV6-3 to TRBJ2-6; 9 nucleotides agree with TRBD1. The CDR3 is 20 residues long. Per germline, CDR1 MNHEY and CDR2 SVGEGT. The J segment lost 1 base and the V segment lost 0 bases, leaving 10 bases of the junction unmatched. The CDR3 reads CASSYSMGQGFSSGANVLTF. CDR3 coding DNA: TGTGCCAGCAGTTACTCGATGGGACAGGGATTCTCTTCTGGGGCCAACGTCCTGACTTTC.

The chain combines TRBV6-5 with TRBJ2-7; TRBD2 aligns across 8 bases. Germline values: CDR1 MNHEY, CDR2 SVGAGI. The CDR3 loop spans 14 amino acids. Losses at the gene ends were 2 bases for V and 3 bases for J; bases not matched to a gene: 3. The CDR3 loop reads CASSYGTSIYEQYF. CDR3 nucleotides: TGTGCCAGCAGTTACGGGACTAGTATCTACGAGCAGTACTTC.

This chain links TRBV10-3 with TRBJ1-5; TRBD1 aligns across 7 bases. This CDR3 comprises 14 residues. Unmatched junction bases numbered 3, after V lost 4 bases and J lost 3 bases. Germline lookup yields CDR1 ENHRY and CDR2 SYGVKD. CDR3 sequence (DNA): TGTGCCATCAGTGGAGACAGGGTCAATCAGCCCCAGCATTTT. It codes for CAISGDRVNQPQHF.

This clonotype came up a few times. The genes are TRBV4-3 and TRBJ1-2; D is perhaps TRBD1 (6 bases). V lost 0 bases, J lost 4 bases, and 15 bases lay in between. In germline, CDR1 is LGHNA, CDR2 YSLEER. The CDR3 runs 16 residues. The CDR3 DNA follows: TGCGCCAGCAGCCAAGAGGTTGGGGGCGCGGGCTATGGCTACACCTTC. It translates to CASSQEVGGAGYGYTF.

This clonotype was found many times. This chain links TRBV6-2 or TRBV6-3 with TRBJ1-3; TRBD1 might be the D (5 bases). Germline CDR1 is MNHEY and CDR2 is SVGEGT. The CDR3 is made up of 14 amino acids. The V end was cut by 7 bases, the J end by 3 bases, with 13 bases between. CDR3 in amino acids: CASIGVPRGNTIYF. Written as DNA, the CDR3 is TGTGCCAGCATAGGGGTGCCCCGTGGAAACACCATATATTTT.

This clonotype was picked up many times. V usage is TRBV20-1 and J usage is TRBJ1-1; D perhaps matches TRBD1 (5 bases). The length of the CDR3 is 12 residues. From germline, CDR1 is DFQATT and CDR2 SNEGSKA (reference sequence). Trimming left V 7 bases short and J 3 bases short, with 12 bases between. The CDR3: CSGNLGDTEAFF. CDR3 DNA sequence: TGCAGTGGGAATTTAGGGGACACTGAAGCTTTCTTT.

This clonotype was picked up many times. The chain has TRBV3-1 and TRBJ1-2, with D possibly TRBD1 on 5 matching bases. Germline V gene lookup returns CDR1 LGHDT and CDR2 YNNKEL (reference sequence). The CDR3 runs to 15 residues. Trimming took 1 base from V and 4 from J, leaving 13 bases between them. The CDR3 sequence is CASSQGLRVLYGYTF. The DNA for the CDR3 is TGTGCCAGCAGCCAAGGTCTCAGGGTTCTCTATGGCTACACCTTC.

This clonotype was detected ten times or more. The chain uses TRBV28 and TRBJ2-2, with 7 nucleotides matching TRBD1. J was trimmed by 4 bases and V by 4 bases; bases with no gene match: 9. Germline V gives CDR1 MDHEN, CDR2 SYDVKM. There are 16 residues in the CDR3. This CDR3 reads CASSSLGTASTGELFF. For the CDR3, the DNA is TGTGCCAGCAGTTCGCTCGGGACAGCGTCCACCGGGGAGCTGTTTTTT.

This clonotype was observed at least ten times. The genes are TRBV6-5 and TRBJ2-7; the match to TRBD1 covers 8 bases. The V segment lost 4 bases and the J segment 2 bases; nucleotides outside the gene matches: 7. Germline CDR1 reads MNHEY; CDR2 reads SVGAGI. The CDR3 length is 15 residues. CDR3 loop: CASSFDRGDPYEQYF. The CDR3 DNA follows: TGTGCCAGCAGTTTTGACAGGGGCGACCCCTACGAGCAGTACTTC.

This clonotype was detected many times. The chain carries TRBV7-9 and TRBJ2-5, with TRBD1 matching over 9 bases. Trimming took 3 bases from V and 4 from J; bases not matched to a gene: 9. This CDR3 has 16 residues. CDR1 and CDR2 (germline): SEHNR, FQNEAQ (reference sequence). In DNA, the CDR3 is TGTGCCAGCAGCTTTCCAGCTGGACAGGGGCGAGAGACCCAGTACTTC. Encoded protein: CASSFPAGQGRETQYF.

This sequence joins TRBV3-1 and TRBJ1-6, with 11 bases identical to TRBD1. V was pared by 8 bases and J by 10 bases, with 7 bases of the junction left unmatched. CDR3 size: 14 residues. Germline lookup yields CDR1 LGHDT and CDR2 YNNKEL (reference sequence). DNA of the CDR3: TGTGCCAGCTCCGGCGGGACAGGGGGGTCACCCCTCCACTTT. Its translation: CASSGGTGGSPLHF.